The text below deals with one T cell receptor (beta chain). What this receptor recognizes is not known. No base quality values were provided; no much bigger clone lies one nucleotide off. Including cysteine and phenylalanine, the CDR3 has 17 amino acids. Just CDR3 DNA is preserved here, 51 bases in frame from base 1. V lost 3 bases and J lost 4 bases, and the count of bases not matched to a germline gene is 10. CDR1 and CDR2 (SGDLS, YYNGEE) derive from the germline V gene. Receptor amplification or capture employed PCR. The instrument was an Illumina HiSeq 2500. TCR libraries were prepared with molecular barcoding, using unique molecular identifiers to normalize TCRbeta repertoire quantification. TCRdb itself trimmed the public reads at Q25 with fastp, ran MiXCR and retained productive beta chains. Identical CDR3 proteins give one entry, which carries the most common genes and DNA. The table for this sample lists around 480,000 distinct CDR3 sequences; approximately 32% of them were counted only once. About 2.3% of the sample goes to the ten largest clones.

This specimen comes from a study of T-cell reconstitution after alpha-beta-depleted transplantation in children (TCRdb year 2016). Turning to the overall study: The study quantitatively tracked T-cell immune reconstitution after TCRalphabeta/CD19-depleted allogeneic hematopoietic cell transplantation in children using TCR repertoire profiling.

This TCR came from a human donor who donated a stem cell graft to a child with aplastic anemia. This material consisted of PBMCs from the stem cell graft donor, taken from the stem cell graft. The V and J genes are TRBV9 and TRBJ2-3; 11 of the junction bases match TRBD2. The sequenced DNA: TGTGCCAGCAGCGCCTACCTTCTAGCGGGAGGTGCAGATACGCAGTATTTT. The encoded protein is CASSAYLLAGGADTQYF. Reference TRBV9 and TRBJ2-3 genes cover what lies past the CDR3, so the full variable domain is DSGVTQTPKHLITATGQRVTLRCSPRSGDLSVYWYQQSLDQGLQFLIQYYNGEERAKGNILERFSAQQFPDLHSELNLSSLELGDSALYFCASSAYLLAGGADTQYFGPGTRLTVL.